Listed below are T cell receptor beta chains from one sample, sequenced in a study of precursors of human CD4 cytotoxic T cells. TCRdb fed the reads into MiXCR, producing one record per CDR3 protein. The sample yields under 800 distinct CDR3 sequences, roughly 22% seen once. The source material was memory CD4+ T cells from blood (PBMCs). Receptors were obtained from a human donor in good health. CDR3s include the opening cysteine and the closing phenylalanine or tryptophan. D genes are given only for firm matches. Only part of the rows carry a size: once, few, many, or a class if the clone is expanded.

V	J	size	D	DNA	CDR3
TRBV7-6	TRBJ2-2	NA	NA	TGTGCCAGCAGCTTAGGCCACCGTGGCTCCGGGGAGCTGTTTTTT	CASSLGHRGSGELFF
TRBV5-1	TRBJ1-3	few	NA	TGCGCCAGCAGCTTGGAATCTATGGGACATGAAAACACCATATATTTT	CASSLESMGHENTIYF
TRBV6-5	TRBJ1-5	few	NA	TGTGCCAGCAGTGGTCAGGGCTATGGCAATCAGCCCCAGCATTTT	CASSGQGYGNQPQHF
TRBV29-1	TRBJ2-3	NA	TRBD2	TGCAGCATCGGGACTAGCGGGAGAATAGATACGCAGTATTTT	CSIGTSGRIDTQYF
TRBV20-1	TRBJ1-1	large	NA	TGCAGTGCTATTTCAGCTGAAGCTTTCTTT	CSAISAEAFF
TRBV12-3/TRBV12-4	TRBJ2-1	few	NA	TGTGCCAGCACCAAGGACTACCACAATGAGCAGTTCTTC	CASTKDYHNEQFF
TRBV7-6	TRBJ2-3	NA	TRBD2	TGTGCCAGCAGCCAGGCCAGCGGGATGACAGATACGCAGTATTTT	CASSQASGMTDTQYF
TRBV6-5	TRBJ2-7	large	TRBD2	TGTGCCAGCAGCCGAGCGGGAGGACCCCACGAGCAGTACTTC	CASSRAGGPHEQYF
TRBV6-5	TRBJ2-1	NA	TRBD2	TGTGCCAGCAGTCTAGCGGGAGGCTTCTGGAATGAGCAGTTCTTC	CASSLAGGFWNEQFF
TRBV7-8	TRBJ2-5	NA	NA	TGTGCCAGCAGCTTAGCGACAGCGGAGACCCAGTACTTC	CASSLATAETQYF
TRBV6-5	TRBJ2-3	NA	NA	TGTGCCAGCAGATACTTTCCGACTAAAGCGGAAGATACGCAGTATTTT	CASRYFPTKAEDTQYF
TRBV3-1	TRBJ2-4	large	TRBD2	TGTGCCAGCAGCTACGGACTAGCGGTAAACATTCAGTACTTC	CASSYGLAVNIQYF
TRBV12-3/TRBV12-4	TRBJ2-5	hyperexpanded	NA	TGTGCCAGCAGTCCCACCCCGGGACTCCAAGAGACCCAGTACTTC	CASSPTPGLQETQYF
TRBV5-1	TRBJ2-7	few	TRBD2	TGCGCCAGCAGCTCACTAGCGGGAGGTGACTACGAGCAGTACTTC	CASSSLAGGDYEQYF
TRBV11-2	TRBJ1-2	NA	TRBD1	TGTGCCAGCAGCACCAGCCCAGGGGGCCGGGGCTACACCTTC	CASSTSPGGRGYTF
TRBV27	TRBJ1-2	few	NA	TGTGCCAGCAGCTCCGGGGATGGCTACACCTTC	CASSSGDGYTF
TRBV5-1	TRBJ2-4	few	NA	TGCGCCAGCAGCTTGGGTCCGGGGTGGAACATTCAGTACTTC	CASSLGPGWNIQYF
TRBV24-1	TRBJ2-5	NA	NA	TGTGCCACCAGTGATTCCGGGGAGACCCAGTACTTC	CATSDSGETQYF
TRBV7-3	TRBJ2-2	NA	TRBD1	TGTGCCAGCAGCTTAAGGACAGGGGGCAAGGACGGGGAGCTGTTTTTT	CASSLRTGGKDGELFF
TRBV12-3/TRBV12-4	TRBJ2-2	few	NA	TGTGCCAGCAGCCCCATTCCGAACACCGGGGAGCTGTTTTTT	CASSPIPNTGELFF
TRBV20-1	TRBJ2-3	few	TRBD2	TGCAGTGCTAGAGTTGCTAGCGGGAGGGGTGACACAGATACGCAGTATTTT	CSARVASGRGDTDTQYF
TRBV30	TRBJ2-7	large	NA	TGTGCCTGGAGTGTACGGGACACCTACGAGCAGTACTTC	CAWSVRDTYEQYF
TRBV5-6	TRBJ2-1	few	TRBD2	TGTGCCAGCAGCTTTAGCGGGAGTGCCTACAATGAGCAGTTCTTC	CASSFSGSAYNEQFF
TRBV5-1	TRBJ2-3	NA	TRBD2	TGCGCCAGCAGCTTACTAGCGGGAGCGGCAGATACGCAGTATTTT	CASSLLAGAADTQYF
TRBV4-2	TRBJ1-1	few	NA	TGTGCCAGCAGCAAAGACGACAGGAGGGACACTGAAGCTTTCTTT	CASSKDDRRDTEAFF
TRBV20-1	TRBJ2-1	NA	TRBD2	TGCAGTGCACAAACTAGCGGGAGGGCCATGGGCAATGAGCAGTTCTTC	CSAQTSGRAMGNEQFF
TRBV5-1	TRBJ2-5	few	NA	TGCGCCAGCAGCTTATTGCCCGTGTGGGAGACCCAGTACTTC	CASSLLPVWETQYF
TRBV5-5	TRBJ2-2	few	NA	TGTGCCAGCAGCCTGGGGACTTCTCTCACCGGGGAGCTGTTTTTT	CASSLGTSLTGELFF
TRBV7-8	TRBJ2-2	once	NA	TGTGCCAGCATCCCCCAGGGGGGCGGGGAGCTGTTTTTT	CASIPQGGGELFF
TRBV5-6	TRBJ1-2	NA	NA	TGTGCCAGCAGCTTTAGGAGCGCGGGTCTCAATGGCTACACCTTC	CASSFRSAGLNGYTF
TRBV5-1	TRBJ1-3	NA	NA	TGCGCCAGCAGCTTGGCCGTGCCTGGGTCTGGAAACACCATATATTTT	CASSLAVPGSGNTIYF
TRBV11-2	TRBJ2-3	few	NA	TGTGCCAGCAGTCCAGCCGGTACCACAGATACGCAGTATTTT	CASSPAGTTDTQYF
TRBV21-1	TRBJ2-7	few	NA	TGTGCCAGCAGCAAAAGGTCGTGGAGGGGGGACGAGCAGTACTTC	CASSKRSWRGDEQYF
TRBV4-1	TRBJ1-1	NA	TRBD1	TGCGCCAGCAGCCCCACAGACAGGGGCTCGAACACTGAAGCTTTCTTT	CASSPTDRGSNTEAFF
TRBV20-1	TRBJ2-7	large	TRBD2	TGCAGTGCTAGAGAACGCGCTAGCGGATCCTACGAGCAGTACTTC	CSARERASGSYEQYF
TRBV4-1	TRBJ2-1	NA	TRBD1	TGCGCCAGCAGCCAAGATGGGGACAGGACGCGTGGGCAGTTCTTC	CASSQDGDRTRGQFF
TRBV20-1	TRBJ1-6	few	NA	TGCAGTGCCCAGCACGATTCACCCCTCCACTTT	CSAQHDSPLHF
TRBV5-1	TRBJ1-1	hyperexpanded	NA	TGCGCCAGCAGCTTGGCCGGGCGGGCCACTGAAGCTTTCTTT	CASSLAGRATEAFF
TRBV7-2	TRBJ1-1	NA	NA	TGTGCCAGCAGCTTAACCCCGACTACTGAAGCTTTCTTT	CASSLTPTTEAFF
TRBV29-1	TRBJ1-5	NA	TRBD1	TGCAGCGTTCGGACAGGGGACAATCAGCCCCAGCATTTT	CSVRTGDNQPQHF
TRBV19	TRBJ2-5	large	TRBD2	TGTGCCAGTAGTAAATTCGGACTAGCGGGCTACCAAGAGACCCAGTACTTC	CASSKFGLAGYQETQYF
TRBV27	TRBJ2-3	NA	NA	TGTGCCAGCAGTTTTCGGGGCACAGATACGCAGTATTTT	CASSFRGTDTQYF
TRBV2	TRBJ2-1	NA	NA	TGTGCCAGCAAGCTAGCGAGGAACAATGAGCAGTTCTTC	CASKLARNNEQFF
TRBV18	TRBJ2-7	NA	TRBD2	TGTGCCAGCTCACTAAAGGGACTAGCGAGGGAGCAGTACTTC	CASSLKGLAREQYF
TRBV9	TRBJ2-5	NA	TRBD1	TGTGCCAGCAGCGTCCGCCCCTCGACAGGGAAGGAGACCCAGTACTTC	CASSVRPSTGKETQYF
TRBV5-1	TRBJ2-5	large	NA	TGCGCCAGCAGCCTACGCACGACAGCGAACCAAGAGACCCAGTACTTC	CASSLRTTANQETQYF
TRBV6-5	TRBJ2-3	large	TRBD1	TGTGCCAGTCTCGATAGGGGGCATACAGATACGCAGTATTTT	CASLDRGHTDTQYF
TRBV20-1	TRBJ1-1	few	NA	TGCAGTGCTAGAGCGGGGGGACGGTCTACAGCTTTCTTT	CSARAGGRSTAFF
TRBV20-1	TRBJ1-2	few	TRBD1	TGCAGTGCTAGAGCCCTGCAGGGGGCGGACAGTCCCTATGGCTACACCTTC	CSARALQGADSPYGYTF
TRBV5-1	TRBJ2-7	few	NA	TGCGCCAGCAGGGGTTCGGGACTCCGAGCCTCAATCTACGAGCAGTACTTC	CASRGSGLRASIYEQYF